This T cell receptor beta chain was identified during a study of beta chain features in type 1 diabetes. Overall study findings and caveats: Naive, central memory and Treg TCRB repertoires appeared more alike in patients than in healthy donors. Shorter TCRB CDR3s, moderately but significantly so, were found in Type 1 diabetes patients in all four CD4+ subsets. HLA influence on TCRB rearrangement stayed unresolved here.

In its sample, this clone was seen a few times. The antigen remains undetermined. Every bit of the isolated RNA underwent reverse transcription, so sequencing read expressed TCRB transcripts. Produced via immunoSEQ multiplex PCR; TCRdb's table is partial and in-frame only. In the table there are 300,000 to 350,000 clones, approximately 12% of which are singletons. Via the markers CD45RO/CCR7/CD25/CD127/CD95/CD27, stem cell-like memory, regulatory, central memory and naive CD4+ cells were sorted. Each sorted population was over 98% pure. Material: naive CD4+ T cells from blood. This clonotype was obtained from a woman in her late teens or twenties with type 1 diabetes.

The CDR3 spells CASSGWGDPRQPQHF. DNA for the CDR3: TGTGCCAGCAGCGGCTGGGGGGACCCACGACAGCCCCAGCATTTT. This chain links TRBV9 with TRBJ1-5, with D possibly TRBD1 on 5 matching bases. V was shortened by 3 bases and J by 7 bases, with 17 bases between the two germline ends. The CDR3 has 15 amino acids. The V gene's germline CDR1 is SGDLS and CDR2 YYNGEE.